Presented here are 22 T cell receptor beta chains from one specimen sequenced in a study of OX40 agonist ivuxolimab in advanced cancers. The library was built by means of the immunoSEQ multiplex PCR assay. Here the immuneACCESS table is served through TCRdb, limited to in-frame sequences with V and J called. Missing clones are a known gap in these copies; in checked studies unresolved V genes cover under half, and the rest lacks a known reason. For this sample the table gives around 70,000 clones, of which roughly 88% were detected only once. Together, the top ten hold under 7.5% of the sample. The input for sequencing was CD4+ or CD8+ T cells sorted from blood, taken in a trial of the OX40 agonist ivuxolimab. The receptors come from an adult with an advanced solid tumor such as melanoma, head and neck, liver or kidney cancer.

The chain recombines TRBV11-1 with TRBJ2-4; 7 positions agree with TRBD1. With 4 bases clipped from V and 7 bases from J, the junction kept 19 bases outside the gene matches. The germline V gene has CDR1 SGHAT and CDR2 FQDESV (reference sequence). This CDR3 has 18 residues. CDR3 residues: CASSSTGQSDSQPNIQYF. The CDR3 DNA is TGTGCCAGCAGCTCCACGGGACAGAGCGACTCCCAGCCTAACATTCAGTACTTC.

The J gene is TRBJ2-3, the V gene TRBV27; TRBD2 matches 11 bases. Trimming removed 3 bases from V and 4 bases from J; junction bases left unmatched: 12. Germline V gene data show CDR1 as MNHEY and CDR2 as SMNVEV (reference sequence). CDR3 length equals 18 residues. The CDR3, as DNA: TGTGCCAGCAGTTTTCTGCTTGGGACTAGCGGAGAATCAGATACGCAGTATTTT. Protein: CASSFLLGTSGESDTQYF.

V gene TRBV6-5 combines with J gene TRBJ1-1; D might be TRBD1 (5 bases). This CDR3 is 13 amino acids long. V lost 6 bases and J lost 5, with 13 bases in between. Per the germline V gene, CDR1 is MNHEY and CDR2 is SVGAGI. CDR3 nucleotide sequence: TGTGCCAGCAGACGGACGCGGGGGACTGAAGCTTTCTTT. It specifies CASRRTRGTEAFF.

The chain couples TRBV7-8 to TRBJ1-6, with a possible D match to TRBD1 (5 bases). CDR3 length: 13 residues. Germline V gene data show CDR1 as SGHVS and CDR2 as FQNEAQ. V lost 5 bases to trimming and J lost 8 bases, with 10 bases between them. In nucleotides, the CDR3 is TGTGCCAGCAGCCCCCGGGACGATTCACCCCTCCACTTT. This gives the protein CASSPRDDSPLHF.

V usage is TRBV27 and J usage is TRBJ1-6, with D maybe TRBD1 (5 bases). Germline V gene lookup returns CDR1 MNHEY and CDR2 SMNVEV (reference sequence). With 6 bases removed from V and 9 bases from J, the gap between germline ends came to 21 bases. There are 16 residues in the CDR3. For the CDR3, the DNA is TGTGCCAGCAGGATATTTACCGGGACCTCCAGTTCACCCCTCCACTTT. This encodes CASRIFTGTSSSPLHF.

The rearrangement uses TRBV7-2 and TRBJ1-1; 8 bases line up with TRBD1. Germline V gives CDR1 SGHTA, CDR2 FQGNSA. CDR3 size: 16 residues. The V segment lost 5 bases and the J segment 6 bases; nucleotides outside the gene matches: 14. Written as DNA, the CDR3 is TGTGCCAGCAGCAACTCCGGGACAGGTATGGTCGCTGAAGCTTTCTTT. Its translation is CASSNSGTGMVAEAFF.

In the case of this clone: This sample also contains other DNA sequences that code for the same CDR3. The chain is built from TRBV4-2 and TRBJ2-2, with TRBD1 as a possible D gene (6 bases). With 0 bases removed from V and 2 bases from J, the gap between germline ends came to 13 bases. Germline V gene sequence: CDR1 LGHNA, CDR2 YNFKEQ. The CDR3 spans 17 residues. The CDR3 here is CASSQDKGTTNTGELFF. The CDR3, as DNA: TGTGCCAGCAGCCAAGATAAAGGGACAACCAACACCGGGGAGCTGTTTTTT.

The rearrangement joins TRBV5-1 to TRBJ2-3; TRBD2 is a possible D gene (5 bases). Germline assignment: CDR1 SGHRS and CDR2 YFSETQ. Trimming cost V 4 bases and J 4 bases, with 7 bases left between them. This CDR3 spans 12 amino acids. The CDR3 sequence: CASSILADTQYF. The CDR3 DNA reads TGCGCCAGCAGCATACTAGCAGATACGCAGTATTTT.

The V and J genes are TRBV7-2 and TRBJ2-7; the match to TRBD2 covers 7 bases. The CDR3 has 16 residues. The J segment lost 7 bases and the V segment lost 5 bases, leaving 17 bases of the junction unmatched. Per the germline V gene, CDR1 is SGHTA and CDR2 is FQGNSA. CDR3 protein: CASSPLGRVAGEEQYF. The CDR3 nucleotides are TGTGCCAGCAGCCCCCTAGGGAGGGTAGCGGGCGAAGAGCAGTACTTC.

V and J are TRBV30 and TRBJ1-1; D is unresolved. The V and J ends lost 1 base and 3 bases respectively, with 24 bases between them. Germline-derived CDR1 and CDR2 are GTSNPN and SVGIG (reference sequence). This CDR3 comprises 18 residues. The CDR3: CAWSGRDGGHFEDTEAFF. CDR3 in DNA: TGTGCCTGGAGTGGCCGAGACGGTGGTCACTTTGAAGACACTGAAGCTTTCTTT.

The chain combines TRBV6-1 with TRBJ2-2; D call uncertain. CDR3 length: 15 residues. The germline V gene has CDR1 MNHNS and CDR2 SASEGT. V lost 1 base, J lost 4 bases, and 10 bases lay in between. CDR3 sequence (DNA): TGTGCCAGCAGTGAAGGCAGGTACCCCACCGGGGAGCTGTTTTTT. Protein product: CASSEGRYPTGELFF.

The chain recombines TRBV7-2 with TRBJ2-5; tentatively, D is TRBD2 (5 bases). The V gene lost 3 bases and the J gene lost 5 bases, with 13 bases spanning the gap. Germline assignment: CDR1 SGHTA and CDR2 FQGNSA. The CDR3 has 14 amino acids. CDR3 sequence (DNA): TGTGCCAGCAGCTTCGGGAACCCGGGGGAGACCCAGTACTTC. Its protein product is CASSFGNPGETQYF.

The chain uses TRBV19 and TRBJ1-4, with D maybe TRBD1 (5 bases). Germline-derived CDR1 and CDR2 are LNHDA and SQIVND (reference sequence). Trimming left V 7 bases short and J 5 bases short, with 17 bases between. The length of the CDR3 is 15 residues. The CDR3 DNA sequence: TGTGCCAGTACCGCTCGACGACAGATAAATGAAAAACTGTTTTTT. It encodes CASTARRQINEKLFF.

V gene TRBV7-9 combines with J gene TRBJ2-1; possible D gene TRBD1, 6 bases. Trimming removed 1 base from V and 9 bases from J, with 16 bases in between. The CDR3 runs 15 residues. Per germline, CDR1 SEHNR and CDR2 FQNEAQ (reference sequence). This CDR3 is CASSLVGGVGAEQFF. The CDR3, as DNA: TGTGCCAGCAGCTTAGTAGGGGGAGTGGGTGCTGAGCAGTTCTTC.

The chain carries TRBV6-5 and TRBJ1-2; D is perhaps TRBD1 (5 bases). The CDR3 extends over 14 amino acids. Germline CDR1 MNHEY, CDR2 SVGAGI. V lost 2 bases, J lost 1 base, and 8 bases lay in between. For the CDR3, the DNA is TGTGCCAGCAGTTACGGGGGGATTAACTATGGCTACACCTTC. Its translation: CASSYGGINYGYTF.

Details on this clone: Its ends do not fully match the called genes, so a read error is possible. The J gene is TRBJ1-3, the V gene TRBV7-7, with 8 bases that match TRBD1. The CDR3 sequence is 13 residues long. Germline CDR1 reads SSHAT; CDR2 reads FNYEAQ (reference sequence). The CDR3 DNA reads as TGTGCTAGCAGTTTACAGGGGGTAAACACCATATATTTT. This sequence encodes CASSLQGVNTIYF. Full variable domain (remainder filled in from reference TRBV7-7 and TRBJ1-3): GAGVSQSPRYKVTKRGQDVTLRCDPISSHATLYWYQQALGQGPEFLTYFNYEAQPDKSGLPSDRFSAERPEGSISTLTIQRTEQRDSAMYRCASSLQGVNTIYFGEGSWLTVV.

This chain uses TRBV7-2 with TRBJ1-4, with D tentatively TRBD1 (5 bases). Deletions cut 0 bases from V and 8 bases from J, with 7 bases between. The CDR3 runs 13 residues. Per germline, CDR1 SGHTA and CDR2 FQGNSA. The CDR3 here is CASSLAQGEKLFF. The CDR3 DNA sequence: TGTGCCAGCAGCTTAGCGCAGGGAGAAAAACTGTTTTTT.

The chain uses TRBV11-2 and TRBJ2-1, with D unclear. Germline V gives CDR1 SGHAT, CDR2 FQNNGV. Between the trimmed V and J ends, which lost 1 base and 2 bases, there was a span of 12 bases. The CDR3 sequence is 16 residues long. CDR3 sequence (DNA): TGTGCCAGCAGCTTAGTGACCACTACTACCTACAATGAGCAGTTCTTC. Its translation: CASSLVTTTTYNEQFF. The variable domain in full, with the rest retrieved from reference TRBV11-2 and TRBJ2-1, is EAGVAQSPRYKIIEKRQSVAFWCNPISGHATLYWYQQILGQGPKLLIQFQNNGVVDDSQLPKDRFSAERLKGVDSTLKIQPAKLEDSAVYLCASSLVTTTTYNEQFFGPGTRLTVL.

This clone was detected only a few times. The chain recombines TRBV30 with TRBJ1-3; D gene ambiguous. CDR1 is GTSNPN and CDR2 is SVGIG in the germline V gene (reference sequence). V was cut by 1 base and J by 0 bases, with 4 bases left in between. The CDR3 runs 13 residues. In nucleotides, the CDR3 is TGTGCCTGGAGTGAGGGCTCTGGAAACACCATATATTTT. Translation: CAWSEGSGNTIYF.

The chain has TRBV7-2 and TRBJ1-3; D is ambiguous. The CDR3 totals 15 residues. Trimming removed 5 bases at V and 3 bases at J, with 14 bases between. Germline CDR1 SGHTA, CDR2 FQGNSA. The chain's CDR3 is CASSLRTAFGNTIYF. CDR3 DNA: TGTGCCAGCAGCCTACGGACGGCCTTTGGAAACACCATATATTTT.

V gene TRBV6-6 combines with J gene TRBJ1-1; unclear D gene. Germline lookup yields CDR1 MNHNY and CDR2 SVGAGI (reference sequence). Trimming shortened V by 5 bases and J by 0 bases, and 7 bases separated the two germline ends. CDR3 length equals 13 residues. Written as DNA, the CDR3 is TGTGCCAGCAGTATCGGGATGAACACTGAAGCTTTCTTT. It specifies CASSIGMNTEAFF.

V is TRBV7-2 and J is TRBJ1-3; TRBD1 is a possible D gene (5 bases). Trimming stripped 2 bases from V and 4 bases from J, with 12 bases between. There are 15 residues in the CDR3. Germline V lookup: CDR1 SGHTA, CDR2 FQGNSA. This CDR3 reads CASSLSGGAGNTIYF. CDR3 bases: TGTGCCAGCAGCTTATCGGGGGGTGCAGGAAACACCATATATTTT.